This T cell receptor beta chain stems from a study of cytomegalovirus exposure and HLA in healthy donors. Findings and caveats of the study: The study designated 160 or so TCR beta chains cytomegalovirus-associated.

This clone was recorded once. The antigen is undetermined. The table came from immunoSEQ multiplex PCR; TCRdb's copy has only in-frame clones and leaves some out. The sample has 120,000 or so clones, around 95% seen once. The germline V and J ends were trimmed by 6 bases and 4 bases, with 9 bases remaining between them. Germline CDR1 is MDHEN and CDR2 is SYDVKM. The CDR3 has 12 amino acids. The chain uses TRBV28 and TRBJ1-2; D might be TRBD1 (5 bases). This receptor was identified in a man aged 18 to 29 in good health and CMV-seronegative. The sample consisted of PBMCs. The CDR3 DNA is TGTGCCAGCAGCGATCAGGGCTATGGCTACACCTTC. Amino acids: CASSDQGYGYTF.